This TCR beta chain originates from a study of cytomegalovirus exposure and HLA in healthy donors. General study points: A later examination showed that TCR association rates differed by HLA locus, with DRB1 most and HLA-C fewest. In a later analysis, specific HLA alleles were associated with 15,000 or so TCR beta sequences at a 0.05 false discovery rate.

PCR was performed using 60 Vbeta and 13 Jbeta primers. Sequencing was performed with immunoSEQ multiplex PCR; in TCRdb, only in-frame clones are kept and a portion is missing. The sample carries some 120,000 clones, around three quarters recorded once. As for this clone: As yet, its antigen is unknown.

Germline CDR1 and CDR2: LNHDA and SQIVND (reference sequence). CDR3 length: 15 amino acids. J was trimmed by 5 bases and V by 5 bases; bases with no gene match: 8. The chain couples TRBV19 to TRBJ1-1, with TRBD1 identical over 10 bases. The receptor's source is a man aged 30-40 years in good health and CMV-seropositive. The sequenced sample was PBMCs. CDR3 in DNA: TGTGCCAGTAGTGCACGACAGGGGGCGCGGACTGAAGCTTTCTTT. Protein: CASSARQGARTEAFF.